A selection of T cell receptor beta chains follows, all from one sample in a study of CD8+ T cells in alopecia areata. The data were produced by immunoSEQ multiplex PCR, yet TCRdb's version contains in-frame clones alone and is incomplete. The sample has around 200,000 clones; approximately 62% are singletons. The sample consisted of CD4+ T cells sorted from blood, taken at week 0. The source is a human donor with alopecia areata. The CDR3 runs from the conserved cysteine through the conserved F or W. Fields, in order: clone size, V gene, J gene, CDR3 protein. Not every row has a clone size; where given, it reads once, few, many or a size class.

abundance: once; v_gene: TRBV29-1; j_gene: TRBJ1-1; CDR3aa: CSVNRRNTEAFF
abundance: once; v_gene: TRBV5-6; j_gene: TRBJ2-5; CDR3aa: CASSLGRRRQETQYF
abundance: .; v_gene: TRBV7-2; j_gene: TRBJ2-1; CDR3aa: CASSLVSGGKFF
abundance: .; v_gene: TRBV5-6; j_gene: TRBJ2-4; CDR3aa: CASSFQGRQNIQYF
abundance: few; v_gene: TRBV10-1; j_gene: TRBJ2-3; CDR3aa: CASSAAVSTDTQYF
abundance: .; v_gene: TRBV19; j_gene: TRBJ1-5; CDR3aa: CASRAVSNQPQHF
abundance: .; v_gene: TRBV29-1; j_gene: TRBJ1-2; CDR3aa: CSVDKGAEGYTF
abundance: few; v_gene: TRBV29-1; j_gene: TRBJ2-7; CDR3aa: CSVGGVGTGSYEQYF
abundance: .; v_gene: TRBV30; j_gene: TRBJ1-6; CDR3aa: CAWSGGQGNSPLHF
abundance: .; v_gene: TRBV30; j_gene: TRBJ1-6; CDR3aa: CAWSPGQGGSPLHF
abundance: few; v_gene: TRBV4-3; j_gene: TRBJ1-6; CDR3aa: CASSQEEARGSPLHF
abundance: .; v_gene: TRBV5-1; j_gene: TRBJ2-2; CDR3aa: CASSLATDTGELFF
abundance: few; v_gene: TRBV7-2; j_gene: TRBJ2-3; CDR3aa: CASTKGVSTDTQYF
abundance: .; v_gene: TRBV30; j_gene: TRBJ1-2; CDR3aa: CAWRDRDYGYTF
abundance: few; v_gene: TRBV7-2; j_gene: TRBJ2-7; CDR3aa: CASSPGEGPYEQYF
abundance: few; v_gene: TRBV5-1; j_gene: TRBJ2-7; CDR3aa: CASSENGGSYEQYF
abundance: .; v_gene: TRBV5-1; j_gene: TRBJ2-5; CDR3aa: CASSFSSSETQYF
abundance: .; v_gene: TRBV2; j_gene: TRBJ2-1; CDR3aa: CASSGDRGPGNEQFF
abundance: .; v_gene: TRBV28; j_gene: TRBJ1-5; CDR3aa: CASSLSGLKGDQPQHF
abundance: .; v_gene: TRBV27; j_gene: TRBJ2-5; CDR3aa: CASSSRGQGKTQYF
abundance: .; v_gene: TRBV2; j_gene: TRBJ1-2; CDR3aa: CASTVGGSYYGYTF
abundance: .; v_gene: TRBV25-1; j_gene: TRBJ1-5; CDR3aa: CASSETGARGQPQHF
abundance: .; v_gene: TRBV6-4; j_gene: TRBJ2-1; CDR3aa: CASSDSRTSPLFF
abundance: .; v_gene: TRBV9; j_gene: TRBJ2-7; CDR3aa: CASSVTPTDRDEQYF
abundance: once; v_gene: TRBV9; j_gene: TRBJ1-1; CDR3aa: CASSTLTGSAFF
abundance: .; v_gene: TRBV5-1; j_gene: TRBJ1-6; CDR3aa: CASSPDSSYNSPLHF
abundance: few; v_gene: TRBV27; j_gene: TRBJ2-5; CDR3aa: CASSRGLAGGETQYF
abundance: .; v_gene: TRBV30; j_gene: TRBJ1-6; CDR3aa: CAWSVRGGTPLHF
abundance: .; v_gene: TRBV29-1; j_gene: TRBJ1-2; CDR3aa: CSASRTGAGGYTF
abundance: .; v_gene: TRBV7-9; j_gene: TRBJ1-2; CDR3aa: CASSLRDRGGYTF
abundance: .; v_gene: TRBV30; j_gene: TRBJ2-1; CDR3aa: CAWASGGPWNEQFF
abundance: .; v_gene: TRBV4-3; j_gene: TRBJ2-2; CDR3aa: CASSQSPRVGELFF
abundance: .; v_gene: TRBV27; j_gene: TRBJ1-2; CDR3aa: CASSRGRGLGGYTF
abundance: .; v_gene: TRBV9; j_gene: TRBJ1-1; CDR3aa: CASSVGDVADTEAFF
abundance: .; v_gene: TRBV5-1; j_gene: TRBJ1-6; CDR3aa: CASSPDGTSYNSPLHF
abundance: .; v_gene: TRBV29-1; j_gene: TRBJ1-1; CDR3aa: CSVGLRRGPGTEAFF
abundance: .; v_gene: TRBV9; j_gene: TRBJ1-2; CDR3aa: CASSVSSLGTVNYGYTF
abundance: .; v_gene: TRBV15; j_gene: TRBJ1-2; CDR3aa: CATGQANYGYTF
abundance: few; v_gene: TRBV9; j_gene: TRBJ1-2; CDR3aa: CASSTNYGYTF
abundance: .; v_gene: TRBV14; j_gene: TRBJ2-7; CDR3aa: CASSPRDFSYEQYF
abundance: few; v_gene: TRBV15; j_gene: TRBJ1-2; CDR3aa: CATSRDGGNYGYTF
abundance: .; v_gene: TRBV27; j_gene: TRBJ1-2; CDR3aa: CASSSNGYTF
abundance: .; v_gene: TRBV14; j_gene: TRBJ1-1; CDR3aa: CASSQTGIYTEAFF
abundance: few; v_gene: TRBV18; j_gene: TRBJ2-5; CDR3aa: CASSPYREETQYF
abundance: .; v_gene: TRBV30; j_gene: TRBJ2-3; CDR3aa: CAWRGEGNRQYF
abundance: .; v_gene: TRBV9; j_gene: TRBJ2-1; CDR3aa: CASSVGEGRSDEQFF